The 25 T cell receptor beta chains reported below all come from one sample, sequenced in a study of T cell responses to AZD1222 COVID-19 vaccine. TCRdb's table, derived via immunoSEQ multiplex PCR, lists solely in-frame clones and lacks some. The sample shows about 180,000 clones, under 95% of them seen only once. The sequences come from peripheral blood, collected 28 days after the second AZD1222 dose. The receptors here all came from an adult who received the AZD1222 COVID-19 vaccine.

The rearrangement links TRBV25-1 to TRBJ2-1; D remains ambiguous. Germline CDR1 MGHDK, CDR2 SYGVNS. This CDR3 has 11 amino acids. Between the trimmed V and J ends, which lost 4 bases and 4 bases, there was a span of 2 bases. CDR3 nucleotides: TGTGCCAGCAGTGTTTACAATGAGCAGTTCTTC. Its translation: CASSVYNEQFF.

Here the CDR3 DNA reads TGTGCCAGCAGCCTGGGGACTAGCGGAGTCAATGAGCAGTTCTTC. Amino acids: CASSLGTSGVNEQFF. The chain has TRBV3-1 (or the pseudogene TRBV3-2) and TRBJ2-1; 11 bases map to TRBD2. This CDR3 is built from 15 residues. V gave up 4 bases and J gave up 6 bases; unmatched junction bases: 5. Germline values: CDR1 LGHDT, CDR2 YNNKEL (reference sequence).

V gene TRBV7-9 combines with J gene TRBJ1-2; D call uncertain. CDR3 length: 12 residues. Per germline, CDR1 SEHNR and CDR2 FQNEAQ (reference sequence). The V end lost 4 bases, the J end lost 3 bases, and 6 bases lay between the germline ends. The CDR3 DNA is TGTGCCAGCAGCTGGGCAGACTATGGCTACACCTTC. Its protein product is CASSWADYGYTF.

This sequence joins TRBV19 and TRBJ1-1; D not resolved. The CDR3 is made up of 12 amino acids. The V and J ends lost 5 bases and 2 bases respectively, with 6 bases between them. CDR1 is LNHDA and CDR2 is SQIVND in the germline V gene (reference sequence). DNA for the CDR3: TGTGCCAGTAGTTGGAGTAACACTGAAGCTTTCTTT. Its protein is CASSWSNTEAFF.

The CDR3: CASSLRPSWTSGKNIQYF. The CDR3 coding sequence is TGTGCCAGCAGTTTAAGGCCCTCCTGGACTAGCGGTAAAAACATTCAGTACTTC. V usage is TRBV27 and J usage is TRBJ2-4; 10 bases are shared with TRBD2. The J segment lost 4 bases and the V segment lost 2 bases, leaving 11 bases of the junction unmatched. CDR3 length: 18 residues. Germline CDR1 and CDR2: MNHEY and SMNVEV (reference sequence).

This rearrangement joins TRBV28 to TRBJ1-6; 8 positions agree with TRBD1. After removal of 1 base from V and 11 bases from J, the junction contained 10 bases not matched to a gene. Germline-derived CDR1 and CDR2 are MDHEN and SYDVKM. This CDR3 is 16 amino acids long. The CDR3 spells CASSLFESGGSAPLHF. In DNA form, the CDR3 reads TGTGCCAGCAGTTTATTTGAGTCAGGGGGCTCGGCACCCCTCCACTTT.

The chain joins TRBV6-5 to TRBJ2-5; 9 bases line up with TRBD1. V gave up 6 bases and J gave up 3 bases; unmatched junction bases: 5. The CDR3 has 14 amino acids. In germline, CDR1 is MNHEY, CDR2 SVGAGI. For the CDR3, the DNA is TGTGCCAGCAGACCCGGACAGGGGAAAGAGACCCAGTACTTC. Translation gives CASRPGQGKETQYF.

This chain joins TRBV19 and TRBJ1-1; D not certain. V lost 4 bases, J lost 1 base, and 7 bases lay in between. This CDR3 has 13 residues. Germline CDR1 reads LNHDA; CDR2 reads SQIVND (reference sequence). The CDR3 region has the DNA TGTGCCAGTAGTAACAGACAGAACACTGAAGCTTTCTTT. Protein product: CASSNRQNTEAFF.

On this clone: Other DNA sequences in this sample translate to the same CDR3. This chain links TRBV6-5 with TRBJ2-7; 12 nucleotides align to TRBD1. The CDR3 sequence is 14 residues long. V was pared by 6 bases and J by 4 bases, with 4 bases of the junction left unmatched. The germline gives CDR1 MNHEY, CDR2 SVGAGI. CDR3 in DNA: TGTGCCAGCAGGCCGGGACAGGGGGCTTACGAGCAGTACTTC. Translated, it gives CASRPGQGAYEQYF.

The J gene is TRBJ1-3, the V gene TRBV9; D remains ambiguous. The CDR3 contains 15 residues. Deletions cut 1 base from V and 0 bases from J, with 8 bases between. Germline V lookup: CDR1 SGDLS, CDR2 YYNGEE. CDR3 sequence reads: CASSVRVGSGNTIYF. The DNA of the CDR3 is TGTGCCAGCAGCGTACGGGTTGGCTCTGGAAACACCATATATTTT.

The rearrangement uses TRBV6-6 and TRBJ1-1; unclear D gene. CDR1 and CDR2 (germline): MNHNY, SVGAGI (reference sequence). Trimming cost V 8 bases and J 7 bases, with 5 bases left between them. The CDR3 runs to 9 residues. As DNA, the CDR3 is TGTGCCAGCGGTAATGAAGCTTTCTTT. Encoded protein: CASGNEAFF.

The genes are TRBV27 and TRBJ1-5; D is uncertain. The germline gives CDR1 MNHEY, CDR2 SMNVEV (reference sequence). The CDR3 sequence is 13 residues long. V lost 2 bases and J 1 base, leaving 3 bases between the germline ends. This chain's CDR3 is CASSLISNQPQHF. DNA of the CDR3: TGTGCCAGCAGTTTAATCAGCAATCAGCCCCAGCATTTT.

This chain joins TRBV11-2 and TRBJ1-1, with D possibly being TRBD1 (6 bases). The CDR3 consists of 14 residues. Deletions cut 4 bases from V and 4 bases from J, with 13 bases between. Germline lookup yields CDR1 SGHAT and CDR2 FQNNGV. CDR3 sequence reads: CASSSPGGLTEAFF. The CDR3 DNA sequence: TGTGCCAGCAGCTCCCCGGGGGGCCTCACTGAAGCTTTCTTT.

The CDR3 spells CASSIGTSGVQETQYF. CDR3 nucleotides: TGTGCCAGTAGTATTGGGACTAGCGGGGTCCAAGAGACCCAGTACTTC. This chain links TRBV19 with TRBJ2-5; the match to TRBD2 covers 13 bases. The V gene's germline CDR1 is LNHDA and CDR2 SQIVND (reference sequence). CDR3 size: 16 residues. J lost 1 base, V lost 3 bases, and 2 bases had no gene match.

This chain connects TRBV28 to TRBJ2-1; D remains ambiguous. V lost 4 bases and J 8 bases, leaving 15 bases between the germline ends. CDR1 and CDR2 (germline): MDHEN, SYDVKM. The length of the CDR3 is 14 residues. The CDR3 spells CASSSLWRHDEQFF. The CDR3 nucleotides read TGTGCCAGCAGTTCCTTATGGCGGCACGATGAGCAGTTCTTC.

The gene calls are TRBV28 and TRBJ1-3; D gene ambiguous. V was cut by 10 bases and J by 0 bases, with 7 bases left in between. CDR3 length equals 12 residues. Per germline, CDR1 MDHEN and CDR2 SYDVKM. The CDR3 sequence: CATKSSGNTIYF. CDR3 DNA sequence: TGTGCCACTAAGAGCTCTGGAAACACCATATATTTT. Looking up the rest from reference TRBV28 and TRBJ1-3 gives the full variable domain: DVKVTQSSRYLVKRTGEKVFLECVQDMDHENMFWYRQDPGLGLRLIYFSYDVKMKEKGDIPEGYSVSREKKERFSLILESASTNQTSMYLCATKSSGNTIYFGEGSWLTVV.

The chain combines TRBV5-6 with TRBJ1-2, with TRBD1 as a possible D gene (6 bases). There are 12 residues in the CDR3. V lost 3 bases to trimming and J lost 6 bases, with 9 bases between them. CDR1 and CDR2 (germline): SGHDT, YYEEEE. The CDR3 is CASSYYRDGYTF. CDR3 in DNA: TGTGCCAGCAGCTACTACAGGGATGGCTACACCTTC.

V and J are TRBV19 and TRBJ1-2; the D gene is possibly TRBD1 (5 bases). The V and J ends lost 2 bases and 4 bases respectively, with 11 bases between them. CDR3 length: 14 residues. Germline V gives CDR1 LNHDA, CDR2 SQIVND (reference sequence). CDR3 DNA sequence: TGTGCCAGTAGTATATCCGGGACCCCCTATGGCTACACCTTC. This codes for CASSISGTPYGYTF.

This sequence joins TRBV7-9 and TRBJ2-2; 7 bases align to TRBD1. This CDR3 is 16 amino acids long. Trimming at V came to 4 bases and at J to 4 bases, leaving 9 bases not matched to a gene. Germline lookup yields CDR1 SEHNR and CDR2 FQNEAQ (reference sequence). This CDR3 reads CASSSSGQSFTGELFF. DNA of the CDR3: TGTGCCAGCAGCTCTTCGGGACAGTCCTTCACCGGGGAGCTGTTTTTT.

The CDR3 loop reads CASSSRGLASGRHEQFF. The CDR3 bases are TGTGCCAGCAGCTCCCGGGGTCTGGCTTCGGGGAGGCATGAGCAGTTCTTC. The genes are TRBV11-2 and TRBJ2-1; D possibly corresponds to TRBD2 (6 bases). Trimming left V 4 bases short and J 8 bases short, with 24 bases between. CDR3 length: 17 residues. The germline CDR1 and CDR2 sequences are SGHAT and FQNNGV.

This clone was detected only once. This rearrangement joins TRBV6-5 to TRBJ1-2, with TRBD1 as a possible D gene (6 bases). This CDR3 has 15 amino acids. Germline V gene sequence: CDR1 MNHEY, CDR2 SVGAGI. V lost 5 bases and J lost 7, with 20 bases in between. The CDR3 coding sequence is TGTGCCAGCAGTCGCGACTATAGCAGGGGCTCTGGCTACACCTTC. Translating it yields CASSRDYSRGSGYTF.

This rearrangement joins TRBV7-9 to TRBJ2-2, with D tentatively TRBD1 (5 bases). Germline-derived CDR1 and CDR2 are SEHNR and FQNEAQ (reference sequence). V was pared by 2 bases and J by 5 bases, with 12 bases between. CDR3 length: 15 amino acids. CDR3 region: CASSLPSRVTGELFF. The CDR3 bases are TGTGCCAGCAGCTTACCCTCCAGGGTTACCGGGGAGCTGTTTTTT.

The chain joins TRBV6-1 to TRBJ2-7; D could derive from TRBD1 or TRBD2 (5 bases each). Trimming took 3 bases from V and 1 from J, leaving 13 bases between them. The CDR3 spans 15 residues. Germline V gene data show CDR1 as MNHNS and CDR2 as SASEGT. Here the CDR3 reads CASSERGWGSYEQYF. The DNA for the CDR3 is TGTGCCAGCAGTGAGAGAGGGTGGGGGTCCTACGAGCAGTACTTC.

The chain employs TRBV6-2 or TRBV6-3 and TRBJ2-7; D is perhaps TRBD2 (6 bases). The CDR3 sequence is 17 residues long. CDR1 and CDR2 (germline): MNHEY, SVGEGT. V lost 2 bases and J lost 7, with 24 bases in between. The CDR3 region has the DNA TGTGCCAGCAGTTACAGCAAACCGGGACCCGGGGGAACGGAGCAGTACTTC. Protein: CASSYSKPGPGGTEQYF.

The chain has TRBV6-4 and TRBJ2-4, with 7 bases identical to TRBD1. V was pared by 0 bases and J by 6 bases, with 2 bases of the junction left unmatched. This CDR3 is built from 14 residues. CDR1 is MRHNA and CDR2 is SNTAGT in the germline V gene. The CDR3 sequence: CASSDSGQPNIQYF. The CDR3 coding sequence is TGTGCCAGCAGTGACTCGGGACAGCCAAACATTCAGTACTTC.